The 20 T cell receptor beta chains below all came from one sample that was sequenced in a study of regulatory T cells. Study outcomes and limitations: In CD3G deficiency, regulatory T cells had lower Shannon diversity than autologous conventional CD4+ and control regulatory cells.

Amplification used 52 TRBV primers and 13 TRBJ primers. TCRdb's copy holds only in-frame clones and misses some; the assay was immunoSEQ multiplex PCR. The sample includes more than 5,000 clones, 85% to 90% of them seen just once. No antigen has been identified for these receptors. Sequenced material: CD4+ Tregs sorted from blood. The receptors originated from a person aged 18 to 29 with CD3G deficiency.

This chain uses TRBV5-1 with TRBJ1-1, with 7 nucleotides matching TRBD1. With 4 bases clipped from V and 4 bases from J, the junction kept 4 bases outside the gene matches. Germline V CDR1 and CDR2: SGHRS, YFSETQ. CDR3 length: 13 amino acids. CDR3 protein: CASSRGLATEAFF. The DNA for the CDR3 is TGCGCCAGCAGCAGGGGGCTGGCCACTGAAGCTTTCTTT.

The chain links TRBV10-3 to TRBJ2-3; 7 positions agree with TRBD1. Germline CDR1 ENHRY, CDR2 SYGVKD. This CDR3 contains 14 residues. The junction had 2 bases not matched to a gene; V was cut back by 4 bases and J by 1 base. The CDR3 coding sequence is TGTGCCATCAGTGTCCAGGGGGGCACAGATACGCAGTATTTT. As protein: CAISVQGGTDTQYF.

V gene TRBV2 combines with J gene TRBJ1-4, with 10 bases aligning to TRBD1. CDR3 length: 16 residues. Germline V gene sequence: CDR1 SNHLY, CDR2 FYNNEI. The V gene end was trimmed by 6 bases and the J gene end by 4 bases; junction bases not matched to a gene: 8. The CDR3 DNA follows: TGTGCCAGCAGAGGGAGCCGGGACAGGGGTAATGAAAAACTGTTTTTT. It translates to CASRGSRDRGNEKLFF.

V is TRBV18 and J is TRBJ2-5; 9 bases map to TRBD1. CDR1 is KGHSH, CDR2 LQKENI, per germline. This CDR3 comprises 14 residues. V dropped 3 bases and J dropped 4; count of bases not matched to a gene: 3. Here the CDR3 reads CASSPGQGSETQYF. DNA of the CDR3: TGTGCCAGCTCACCGGGACAGGGCTCAGAGACCCAGTACTTC. The full variable domain, rest sourced from reference TRBV18 and TRBJ2-5, is NAGVMQNPRHLVRRRGQEARLRCSPMKGHSHVYWYRQLPEEGLKFMVYLQKENIIDESGMPKERFSAEFPKEGPSILRIQQVVRGDSAAYFCASSPGQGSETQYFGPGTRLLVL.

V usage is TRBV28 and J usage is TRBJ2-5, with D possibly matching TRBD1 (6 bases). Trimming stripped 6 bases from V and 5 bases from J, with 16 bases between. Germline V gene lookup returns CDR1 MDHEN and CDR2 SYDVKM. CDR3 length: 14 residues. CDR3: CASSGSTGSETQYF. In nucleotides, the CDR3 is TGTGCCAGCAGCGGAAGCACAGGGTCGGAGACCCAGTACTTC.

The chain has TRBV28 and TRBJ2-3; 7 bases are a match to TRBD1. In germline, CDR1 is MDHEN, CDR2 SYDVKM. This CDR3 is built from 15 residues. Trimming at V came to 5 bases and at J to 1 base, leaving 6 bases not matched to a gene. This CDR3 reads CASSQGVGGTDTQYF. The DNA of the CDR3 is TGTGCCAGCAGTCAGGGGGTCGGGGGCACAGATACGCAGTATTTT.

This clone appeared a few times. This chain connects TRBV6-1 to TRBJ1-5, with a possible D match to TRBD1 (5 bases). The CDR3 length is 12 residues. Between the trimmed V and J ends, which lost 6 bases and 6 bases, there was a span of 9 bases. Germline V CDR1 and CDR2: MNHNS, SASEGT. The CDR3 region is CASRGVGQPQHF. The CDR3, as DNA: TGTGCCAGCAGGGGGGTAGGTCAGCCCCAGCATTTT.

V and J are TRBV6-1 and TRBJ2-7; 8 nucleotides line up with TRBD1. The CDR3 totals 13 residues. Germline CDR1 and CDR2: MNHNS and SASEGT. Trimming removed 7 bases from V and 3 bases from J; junction bases left unmatched: 5. Here the CDR3 DNA reads TGTGCCAGCAAAGGACAGGGTTTCTACGAGCAGTACTTC. This translates into CASKGQGFYEQYF.

V is TRBV6-1 and J is TRBJ2-5, with D maybe TRBD2 (5 bases). Germline CDR1 reads MNHNS; CDR2 reads SASEGT. The CDR3 is made up of 13 amino acids. Deletions cut 4 bases from V and 7 bases from J, with 13 bases between. The DNA of the CDR3 is TGTGCCAGCAGTGGGGTTAGCGACGGGACCCAGTACTTC. It encodes CASSGVSDGTQYF.

V and J are TRBV27 and TRBJ2-7; 7 bases are a match to TRBD1. Germline assignment: CDR1 MNHEY and CDR2 SMNVEV (reference sequence). CDR3 size: 14 residues. J was trimmed by 5 bases and V by 5 bases; bases with no gene match: 9. CDR3 protein: CASSPLTGFHEQYF. The CDR3 nucleotides read TGTGCCAGCAGTCCCCTGACAGGGTTCCACGAGCAGTACTTC.

The rearrangement links TRBV6-1 to TRBJ1-5; no definite D call. Trimming left V 6 bases short and J 3 bases short, with 9 bases between. The germline gives CDR1 MNHNS, CDR2 SASEGT. This CDR3 contains 13 residues. CDR3 nucleotides: TGTGCCAGCAGCGGATCGTTCAATCAGCCCCAGCATTTT. Amino acid sequence: CASSGSFNQPQHF.

CDR3 nucleotides: TGTGCCAGCAGCTTGGGGAGAGGACAGGCCTACGAGCAGTACTTC. Translation gives CASSLGRGQAYEQYF. The rearrangement uses TRBV7-8 and TRBJ2-7; 7 nucleotides align to TRBD1. Germline CDR1 reads SGHVS; CDR2 reads FQNEAQ. Trimming cost V 3 bases and J 2 bases; bases outside gene matches: 7. This CDR3 spans 15 amino acids.

The rearrangement joins TRBV28 to TRBJ2-1, with D possibly TRBD2 on 7 matching bases. The V gene's germline CDR1 is MDHEN and CDR2 SYDVKM. The CDR3 consists of 17 residues. Trimming pared 4 bases from V and 7 bases from J, leaving 23 bases between. Here the CDR3 reads CASSSTRGSGTRNEQFF. The CDR3 region has the DNA TGTGCCAGCAGTTCGACAAGGGGAAGCGGGACACGGAATGAGCAGTTCTTC.

The chain links TRBV7-8 to TRBJ2-1, with D maybe TRBD1 (5 bases). CDR3 length: 15 amino acids. The V gene's germline CDR1 is SGHVS and CDR2 FQNEAQ. Trimming took 1 base from V and 6 from J, leaving 13 bases between them. In nucleotides, the CDR3 is TGTGCCAGCAGCTTAGGCCCAGGGAAGGTCAATGAGCAGTTCTTC. It is translated as CASSLGPGKVNEQFF. The variable domain in full, completed from reference TRBV7-8 and TRBJ2-1, reads GAGVSQSPRYKVAKRGQDVALRCDPISGHVSLFWYQQALGQGPEFLTYFQNEAQLDKSGLPSDRFFAERPEGSVSTLKIQRTQQEDSAVYLCASSLGPGKVNEQFFGPGTRLTVL.

The V and J genes are TRBV21-1 and TRBJ2-7. TRBV21-1 corresponds to a pseudogene. CDR3 length equals 16 residues. This CDR3 is CASSKKLAGSCYEQYF. For the CDR3, the DNA is TGTGCCAGCAGCAAAAAGTTAGCAGGTTCCTGCTACGAGCAGTACTTC.

This clone has only one observation. The chain carries TRBV18 and TRBJ1-2; TRBD1 might be the D (6 bases). Trimming took 2 bases from V and 2 from J, leaving 12 bases between them. The germline gives CDR1 KGHSH, CDR2 LQKENI. This CDR3 contains 15 residues. CDR3 loop: CASSPGTSGNYGYTF. CDR3 bases: TGTGCCAGCTCACCAGGGACATCCGGAAACTATGGCTACACCTTC.

This clone was found a few times. The chain is built from TRBV5-1 and TRBJ1-1, with no clear D. V was cut by 0 bases and J by 1 base, with 7 bases left in between. This CDR3 region has 14 residues. CDR1 SGHRS and CDR2 YFSETQ come from the germline V gene. Written as DNA, the CDR3 is TGCGCCAGCAGCTTGGGACTTTCGAACACTGAAGCTTTCTTT. Residues: CASSLGLSNTEAFF.

The chain has TRBV11-1 and TRBJ1-1; D unresolved. The CDR3 sequence is 13 residues long. Germline V gene sequence: CDR1 SGHAT, CDR2 FQDESV (reference sequence). Between the trimmed V and J ends, which lost 2 bases and 3 bases, there was a span of 7 bases. The CDR3 protein is CASSLQAYTEAFF. DNA for the CDR3: TGTGCCAGCAGCTTACAGGCTTACACTGAAGCTTTCTTT.

The chain has TRBV19 and TRBJ1-5; no firm D call. This CDR3 contains 12 residues. V lost 5 bases to trimming and J lost 9 bases, with 11 bases between them. Germline-derived CDR1 and CDR2 are LNHDA and SQIVND (reference sequence). CDR3 sequence reads: CASSFWGRPQHF. CDR3 DNA sequence: TGTGCCAGTAGTTTCTGGGGTAGGCCCCAGCATTTT.

V usage is TRBV10-2 and J usage is TRBJ1-4; weak D call: TRBD1 (6 bases). The V gene lost 6 bases and the J gene lost 4 bases, with 15 bases spanning the gap. The CDR3 length is 15 residues. CDR1 and CDR2 (germline): WSHSY, SAAADI. The CDR3 bases are TGCGCCAGCAGAGCCACCGGGACACGTAATGAAAAACTGTTTTTT. Residues: CASRATGTRNEKLFF.